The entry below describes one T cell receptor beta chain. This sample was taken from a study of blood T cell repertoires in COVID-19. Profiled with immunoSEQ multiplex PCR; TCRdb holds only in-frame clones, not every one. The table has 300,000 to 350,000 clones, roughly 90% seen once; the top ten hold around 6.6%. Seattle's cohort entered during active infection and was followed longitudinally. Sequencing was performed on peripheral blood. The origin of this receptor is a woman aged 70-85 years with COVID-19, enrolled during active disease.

CDR3 protein: CASSLTTGSEGYTF. The CDR3 coding sequence is TGCGCCAGCAGCTTGACGACAGGGTCGGAAGGCTACACCTTC. The rearrangement joins TRBV5-1 to TRBJ1-2; 7 bases map to TRBD1. In germline, CDR1 is SGHRS, CDR2 YFSETQ. The CDR3 runs 14 residues. The V segment lost 1 base and the J segment 8 bases; nucleotides outside the gene matches: 8.